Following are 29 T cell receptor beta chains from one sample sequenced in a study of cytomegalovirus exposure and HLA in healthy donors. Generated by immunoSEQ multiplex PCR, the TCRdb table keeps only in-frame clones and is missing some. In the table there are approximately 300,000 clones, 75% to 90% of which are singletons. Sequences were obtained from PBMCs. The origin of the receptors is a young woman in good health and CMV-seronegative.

The DNA for the CDR3 is TGTGCCACCAGCAGAGACAGGGTTGTGGTAGAGACCCAGTACTTC. Translated: CATSRDRVVVETQYF. V usage is TRBV15 and J usage is TRBJ2-5; D perhaps matches TRBD1 (5 bases). The CDR3 has 15 residues. In germline, CDR1 is LNHNV, CDR2 YYDKDF (reference sequence). With 0 bases removed from V and 4 bases from J, the gap between germline ends came to 12 bases.

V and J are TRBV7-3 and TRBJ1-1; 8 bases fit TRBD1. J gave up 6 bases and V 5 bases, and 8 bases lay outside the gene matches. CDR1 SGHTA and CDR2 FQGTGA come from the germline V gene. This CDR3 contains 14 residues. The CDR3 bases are TGTGCCAGCAGCCCGGACAGGGAGGTCGCTGAAGCTTTCTTT. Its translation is CASSPDREVAEAFF.

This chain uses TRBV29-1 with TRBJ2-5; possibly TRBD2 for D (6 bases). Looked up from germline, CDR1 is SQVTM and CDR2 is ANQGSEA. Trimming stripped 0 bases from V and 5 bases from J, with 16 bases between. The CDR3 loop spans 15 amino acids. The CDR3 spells CSVEDLVRGRETQYF. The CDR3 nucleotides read TGCAGCGTTGAAGATCTGGTTCGGGGGAGGGAGACCCAGTACTTC. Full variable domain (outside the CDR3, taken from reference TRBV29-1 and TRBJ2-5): SAVISQKPSRDICQRGTSLTIQCQVDSQVTMMFWYRQQPGQSLTLIATANQGSEATYESGFVIDKFPISRPNLTFSTLTVSNMSPEDSSIYLCSVEDLVRGRETQYFGPGTRLLVL.

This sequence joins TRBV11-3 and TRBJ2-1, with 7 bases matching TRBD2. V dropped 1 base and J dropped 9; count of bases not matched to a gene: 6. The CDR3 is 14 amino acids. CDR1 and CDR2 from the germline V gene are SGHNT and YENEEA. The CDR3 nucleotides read TGTGCCAGCAGCTTAGGTACGGGGGGAAGTGAGCAGTTCTTC. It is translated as CASSLGTGGSEQFF.

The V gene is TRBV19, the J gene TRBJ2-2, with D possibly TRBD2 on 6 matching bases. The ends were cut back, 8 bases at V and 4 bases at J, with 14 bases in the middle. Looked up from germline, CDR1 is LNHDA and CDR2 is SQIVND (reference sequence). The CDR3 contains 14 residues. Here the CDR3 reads CASQTRERTGELFF. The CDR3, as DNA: TGTGCCAGTCAAACCCGGGAGCGCACCGGGGAGCTGTTTTTT.

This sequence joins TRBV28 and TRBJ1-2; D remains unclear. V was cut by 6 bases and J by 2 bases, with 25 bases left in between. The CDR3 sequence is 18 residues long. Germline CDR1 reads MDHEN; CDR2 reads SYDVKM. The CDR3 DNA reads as TGTGCCAGCAGAGTTTCATACATGACACAGAATCCCAACTATGGCTACACCTTC. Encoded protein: CASRVSYMTQNPNYGYTF.

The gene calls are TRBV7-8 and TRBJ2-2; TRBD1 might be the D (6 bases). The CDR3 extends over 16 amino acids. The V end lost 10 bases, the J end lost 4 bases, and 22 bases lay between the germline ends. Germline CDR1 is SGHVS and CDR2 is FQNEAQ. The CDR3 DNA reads TGTGCCACCTCGCCAGGGGTAAGGTCGAGCACCGGGGAGCTGTTTTTT. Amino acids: CATSPGVRSSTGELFF.

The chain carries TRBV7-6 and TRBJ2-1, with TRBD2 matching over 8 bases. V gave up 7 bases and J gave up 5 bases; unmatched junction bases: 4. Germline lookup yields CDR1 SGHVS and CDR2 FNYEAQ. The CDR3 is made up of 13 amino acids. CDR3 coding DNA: TGTGCCAGCACCAATAGCGGGAACAATGAGCAGTTCTTC. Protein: CASTNSGNNEQFF.

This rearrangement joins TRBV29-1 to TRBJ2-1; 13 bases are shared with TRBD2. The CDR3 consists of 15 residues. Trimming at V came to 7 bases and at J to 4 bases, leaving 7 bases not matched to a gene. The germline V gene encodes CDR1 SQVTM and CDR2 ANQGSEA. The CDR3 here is CSAHGTSGKYNEQFF. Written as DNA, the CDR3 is TGCAGCGCCCACGGGACTAGCGGGAAGTACAATGAGCAGTTCTTC.

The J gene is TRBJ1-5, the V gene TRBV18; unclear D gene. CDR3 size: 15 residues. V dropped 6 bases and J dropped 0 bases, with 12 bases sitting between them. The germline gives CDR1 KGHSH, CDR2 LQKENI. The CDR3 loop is CASSFGVDSNQPQHF. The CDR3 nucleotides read TGTGCCAGCTCTTTCGGGGTGGATAGCAATCAGCCCCAGCATTTT.

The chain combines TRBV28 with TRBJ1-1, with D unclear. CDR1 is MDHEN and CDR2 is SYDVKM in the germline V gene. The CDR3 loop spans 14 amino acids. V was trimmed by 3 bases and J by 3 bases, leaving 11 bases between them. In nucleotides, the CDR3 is TGTGCCAGCAGTTTTCCGGAGAGGGACACTGAAGCTTTCTTT. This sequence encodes CASSFPERDTEAFF.

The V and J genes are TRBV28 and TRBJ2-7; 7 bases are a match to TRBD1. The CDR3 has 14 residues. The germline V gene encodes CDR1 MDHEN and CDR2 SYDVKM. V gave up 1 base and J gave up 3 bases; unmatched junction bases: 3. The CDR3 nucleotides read TGTGCCAGCAGTTTATCCAGGGGGATCTACGAGCAGTACTTC. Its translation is CASSLSRGIYEQYF. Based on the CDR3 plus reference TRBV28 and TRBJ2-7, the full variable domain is DVKVTQSSRYLVKRTGEKVFLECVQDMDHENMFWYRQDPGLGLRLIYFSYDVKMKEKGDIPEGYSVSREKKERFSLILESASTNQTSMYLCASSLSRGIYEQYFGPGTRLTVT.

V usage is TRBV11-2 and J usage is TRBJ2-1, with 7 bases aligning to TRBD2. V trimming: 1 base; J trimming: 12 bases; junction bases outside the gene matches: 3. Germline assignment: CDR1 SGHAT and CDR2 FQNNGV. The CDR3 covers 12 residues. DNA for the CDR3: TGTGCCAGCAGCTTAGCGGGAGGAATGCAGTTCTTC. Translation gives CASSLAGGMQFF.

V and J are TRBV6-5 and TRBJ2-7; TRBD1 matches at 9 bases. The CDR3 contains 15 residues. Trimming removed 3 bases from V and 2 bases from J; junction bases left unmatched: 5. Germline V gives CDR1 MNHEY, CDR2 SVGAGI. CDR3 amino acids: CASSYSGTGTYEQYF. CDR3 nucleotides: TGTGCCAGCAGTTATAGTGGGACAGGGACCTACGAGCAGTACTTC.

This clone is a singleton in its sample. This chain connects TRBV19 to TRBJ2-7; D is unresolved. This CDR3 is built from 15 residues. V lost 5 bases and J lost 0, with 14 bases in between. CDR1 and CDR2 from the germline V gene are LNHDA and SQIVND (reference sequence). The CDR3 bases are TGTGCCAGTAGTGCCCCCAGCGTTTCCTCCTACGAGCAGTACTTC. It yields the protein CASSAPSVSSYEQYF.

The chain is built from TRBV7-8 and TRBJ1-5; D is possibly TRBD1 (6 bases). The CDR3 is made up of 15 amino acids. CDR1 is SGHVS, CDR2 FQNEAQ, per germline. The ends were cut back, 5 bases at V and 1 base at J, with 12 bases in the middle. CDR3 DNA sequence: TGTGCCAGCAGCCCGGTCAGGGGAAGCAATCAGCCCCAGCATTTT. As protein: CASSPVRGSNQPQHF.

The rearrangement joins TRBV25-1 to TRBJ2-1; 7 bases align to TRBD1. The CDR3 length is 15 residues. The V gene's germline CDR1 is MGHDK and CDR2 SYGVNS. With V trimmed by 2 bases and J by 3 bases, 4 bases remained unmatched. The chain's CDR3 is CASSEMAGGYNEQFF. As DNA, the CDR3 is TGTGCCAGCAGTGAAATGGCAGGGGGCTACAATGAGCAGTTCTTC. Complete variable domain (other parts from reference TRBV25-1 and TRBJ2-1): EADIYQTPRYLVIGTGKKITLECSQTMGHDKMYWYQQDPGMELHLIHYSYGVNSTEKGDLSSESTVSRIRTEHFPLTLESARPSHTSQYLCASSEMAGGYNEQFFGPGTRLTVL.

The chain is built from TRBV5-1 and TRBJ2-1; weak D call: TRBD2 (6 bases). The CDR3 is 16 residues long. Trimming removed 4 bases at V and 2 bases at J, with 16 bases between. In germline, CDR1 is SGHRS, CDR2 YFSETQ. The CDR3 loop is CASSPLAETPYNEQFF. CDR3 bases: TGCGCCAGCAGCCCATTAGCGGAGACCCCCTACAATGAGCAGTTCTTC.

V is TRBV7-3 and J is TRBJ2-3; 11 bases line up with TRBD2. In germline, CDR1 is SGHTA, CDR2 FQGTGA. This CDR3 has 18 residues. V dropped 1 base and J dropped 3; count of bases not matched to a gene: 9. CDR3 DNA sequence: TGTGCCAGCAGCTTAATGATGGTTGGGACTAGCGGAACAGATACGCAGTATTTT. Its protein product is CASSLMMVGTSGTDTQYF.

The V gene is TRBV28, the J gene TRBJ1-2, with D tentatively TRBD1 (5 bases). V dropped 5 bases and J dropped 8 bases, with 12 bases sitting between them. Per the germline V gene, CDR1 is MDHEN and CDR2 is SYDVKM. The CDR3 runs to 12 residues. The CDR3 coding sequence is TGTGCCAGCAGTGACAGATTAGGAGGCTACACCTTC. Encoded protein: CASSDRLGGYTF.

CDR3 bases: TGCGCCAGCAGCCAAGACCCGGGACTAGCGGGAGGGCCGTTAGATACGCAGTATTTT. This gives the protein CASSQDPGLAGGPLDTQYF. This chain joins TRBV4-3 and TRBJ2-3; 16 nucleotides agree with TRBD2. The V gene end was trimmed by 0 bases and the J gene end by 5 bases; junction bases not matched to a gene: 8. The length of the CDR3 is 19 residues. CDR1 is LGHNA, CDR2 YSLEER, per germline.

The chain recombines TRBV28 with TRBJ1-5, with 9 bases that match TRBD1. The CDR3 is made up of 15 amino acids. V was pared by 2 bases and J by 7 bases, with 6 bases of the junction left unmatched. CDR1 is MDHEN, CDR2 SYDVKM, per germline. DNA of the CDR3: TGTGCCAGCAGTTTAGGGACAGGGCCGCGGCAGCCCCAGCATTTT. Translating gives CASSLGTGPRQPQHF. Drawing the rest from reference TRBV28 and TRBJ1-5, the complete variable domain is DVKVTQSSRYLVKRTGEKVFLECVQDMDHENMFWYRQDPGLGLRLIYFSYDVKMKEKGDIPEGYSVSREKKERFSLILESASTNQTSMYLCASSLGTGPRQPQHFGDGTRLSIL.

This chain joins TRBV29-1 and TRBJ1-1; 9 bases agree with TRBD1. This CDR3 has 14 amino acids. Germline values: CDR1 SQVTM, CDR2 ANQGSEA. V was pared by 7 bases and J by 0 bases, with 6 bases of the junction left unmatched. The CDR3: CSGQGVVMNTEAFF. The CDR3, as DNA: TGCAGCGGACAGGGGGTCGTCATGAACACTGAAGCTTTCTTT.

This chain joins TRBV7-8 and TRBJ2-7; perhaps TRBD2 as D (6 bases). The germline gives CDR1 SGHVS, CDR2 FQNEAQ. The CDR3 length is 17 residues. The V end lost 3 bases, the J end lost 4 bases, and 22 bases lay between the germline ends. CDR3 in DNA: TGTGCCAGCAGCTTGGGCCCTACTAGTGGGGGGAAGTACGAGCAGTACTTC. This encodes CASSLGPTSGGKYEQYF.

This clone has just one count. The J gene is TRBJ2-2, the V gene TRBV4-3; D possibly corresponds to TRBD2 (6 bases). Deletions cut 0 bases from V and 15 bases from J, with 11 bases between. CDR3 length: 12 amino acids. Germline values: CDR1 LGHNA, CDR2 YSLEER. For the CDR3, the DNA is TGCGCCAGCAGCCAAGATGGAGGGGTGGTGTTTTTT. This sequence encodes CASSQDGGVVFF.

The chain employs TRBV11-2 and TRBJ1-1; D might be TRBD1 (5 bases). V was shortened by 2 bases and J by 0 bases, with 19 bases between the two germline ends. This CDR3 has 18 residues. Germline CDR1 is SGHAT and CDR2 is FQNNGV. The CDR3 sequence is CASSLRALQARVNTEAFF. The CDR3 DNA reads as TGTGCCAGCAGCTTAAGGGCCTTACAGGCCCGAGTGAACACTGAAGCTTTCTTT.

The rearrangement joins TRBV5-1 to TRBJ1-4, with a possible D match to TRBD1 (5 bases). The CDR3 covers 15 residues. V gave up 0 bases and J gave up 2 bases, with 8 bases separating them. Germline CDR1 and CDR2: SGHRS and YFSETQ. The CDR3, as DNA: TGCGCCAGCAGCTTGGGAAGGGGCACTAATGAAAAACTGTTTTTT. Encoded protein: CASSLGRGTNEKLFF.

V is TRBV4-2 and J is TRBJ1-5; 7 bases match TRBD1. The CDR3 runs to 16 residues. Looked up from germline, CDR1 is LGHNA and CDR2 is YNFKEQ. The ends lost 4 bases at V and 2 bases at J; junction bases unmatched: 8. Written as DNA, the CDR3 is TGTGCCAGCAGCCTCATTCAGGGGGAAGGCAATCAGCCCCAGCATTTT. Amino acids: CASSLIQGEGNQPQHF.

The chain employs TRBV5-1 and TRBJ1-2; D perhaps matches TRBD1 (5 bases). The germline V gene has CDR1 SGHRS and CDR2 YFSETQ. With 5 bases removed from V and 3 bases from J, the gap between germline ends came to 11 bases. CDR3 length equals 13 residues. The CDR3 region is CASSETDYYGYTF. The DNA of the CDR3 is TGCGCCAGCAGTGAGACAGATTACTATGGCTACACCTTC.